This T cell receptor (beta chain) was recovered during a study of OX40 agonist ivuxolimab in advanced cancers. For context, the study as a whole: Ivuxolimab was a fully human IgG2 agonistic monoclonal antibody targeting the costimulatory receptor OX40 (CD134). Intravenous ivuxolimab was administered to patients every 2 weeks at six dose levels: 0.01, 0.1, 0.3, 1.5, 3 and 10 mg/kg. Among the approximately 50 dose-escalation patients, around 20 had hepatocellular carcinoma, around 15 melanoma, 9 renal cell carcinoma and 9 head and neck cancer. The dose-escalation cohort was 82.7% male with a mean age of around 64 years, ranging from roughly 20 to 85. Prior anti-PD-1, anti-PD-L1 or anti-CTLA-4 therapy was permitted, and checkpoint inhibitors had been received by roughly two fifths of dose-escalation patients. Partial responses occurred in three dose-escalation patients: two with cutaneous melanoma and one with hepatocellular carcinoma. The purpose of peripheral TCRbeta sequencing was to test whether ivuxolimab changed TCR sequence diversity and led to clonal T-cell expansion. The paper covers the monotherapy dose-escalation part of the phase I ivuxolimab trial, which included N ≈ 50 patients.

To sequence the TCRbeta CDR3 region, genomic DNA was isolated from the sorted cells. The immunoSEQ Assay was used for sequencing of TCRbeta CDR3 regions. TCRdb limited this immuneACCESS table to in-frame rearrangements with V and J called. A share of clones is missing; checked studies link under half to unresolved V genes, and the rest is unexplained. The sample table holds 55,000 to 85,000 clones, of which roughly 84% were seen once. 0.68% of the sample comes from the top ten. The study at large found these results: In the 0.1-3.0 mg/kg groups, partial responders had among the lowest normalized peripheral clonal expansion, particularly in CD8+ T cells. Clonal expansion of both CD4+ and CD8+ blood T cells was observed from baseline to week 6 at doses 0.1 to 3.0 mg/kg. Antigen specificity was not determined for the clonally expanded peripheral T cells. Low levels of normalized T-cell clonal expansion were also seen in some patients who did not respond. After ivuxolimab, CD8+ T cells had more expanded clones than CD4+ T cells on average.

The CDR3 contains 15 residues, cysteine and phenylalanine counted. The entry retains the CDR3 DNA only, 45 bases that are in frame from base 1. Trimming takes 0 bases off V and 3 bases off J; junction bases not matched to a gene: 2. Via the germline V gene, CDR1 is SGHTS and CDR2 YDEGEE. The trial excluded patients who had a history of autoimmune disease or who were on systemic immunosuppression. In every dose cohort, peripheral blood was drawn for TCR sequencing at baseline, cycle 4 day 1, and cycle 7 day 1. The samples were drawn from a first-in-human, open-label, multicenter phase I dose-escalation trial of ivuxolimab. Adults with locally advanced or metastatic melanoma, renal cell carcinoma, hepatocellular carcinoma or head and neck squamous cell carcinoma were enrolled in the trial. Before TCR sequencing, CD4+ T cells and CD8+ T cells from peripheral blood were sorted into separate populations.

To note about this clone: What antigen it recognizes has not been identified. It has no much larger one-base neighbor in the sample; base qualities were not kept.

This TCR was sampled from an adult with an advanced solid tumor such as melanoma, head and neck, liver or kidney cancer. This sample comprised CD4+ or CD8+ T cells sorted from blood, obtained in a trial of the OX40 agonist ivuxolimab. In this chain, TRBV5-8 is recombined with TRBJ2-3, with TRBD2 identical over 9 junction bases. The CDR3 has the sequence CASSLGLAATDTQYF. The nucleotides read TGTGCCAGCAGCTTGGGACTAGCGGCGACAGATACGCAGTATTTT.